This TCR beta chain was captured by sequencing in a study of OX40 agonist ivuxolimab in advanced cancers. At the level of the study: It was permissible to have had prior anti-PD-1, anti-PD-L1 or anti-CTLA-4 therapy, and under 45% had some.

TCRdb's copy holds only in-frame clones and misses some; the assay was immunoSEQ multiplex PCR. Among about 68,000 clones, around nine tenths were seen once, and the ten largest hold 2% to 2.5%. Per germline, CDR1 SGHDT and CDR2 YYEEEE. The V end lost 7 bases, the J end lost 2 bases, and 19 bases lay between the germline ends. The CDR3 runs to 16 residues. This TCR was sampled from an adult with an advanced solid tumor such as melanoma, head and neck, liver or kidney cancer. This sample comprised CD4+ or CD8+ T cells sorted from blood, obtained in a trial of the OX40 agonist ivuxolimab. This rearrangement joins TRBV5-6 to TRBJ1-3, with no clear D. The CDR3: CASCVEAGRTGNTIYF. In DNA, the CDR3 is TGTGCCAGCTGCGTAGAGGCGGGGAGGACTGGAAACACCATATATTTT.